This T cell receptor (beta chain) was observed in a study of cytomegalovirus exposure and HLA in healthy donors. This CDR3 comprises 18 residues. The junction had 19 bases not matched to a gene; V was cut back by 0 bases and J by 8 bases. Per germline, CDR1 SGHKS and CDR2 YYEKEE (reference sequence). Both 60 Vbeta primers and 13 Jbeta primers went into the PCR. Generated by immunoSEQ multiplex PCR, the TCRdb table keeps only in-frame clones and is missing some. The table records under 200,000 clones, over 75% of them present only once. V and J are TRBV5-5 and TRBJ1-1; 7 bases line up with TRBD1. This TCR derives from a woman aged 18-29 years in good health and CMV-seronegative. The sequencing input was PBMCs. This chain's CDR3 is CASSLDSRQGIREIEAFF. CDR3 in DNA: TGTGCCAGCAGCTTGGACTCTCGACAGGGTATTAGGGAAATCGAAGCTTTCTTT.